This T cell receptor beta chain came from a study of beta chain features in type 1 diabetes. Study summary: Age and gender were similar between patients and healthy donors, as were cell yields. Findings and limits, study-wide: Shortening of TCRB CDR3s, moderate but significant, appeared in all four CD4+ subsets of Type 1 diabetes patients. Lower insertion and higher deletion counts appeared at VDJ junctions in type 1 diabetes patients.

Expressed TCRB transcripts were sequenced because the isolated RNA had all been reverse transcribed beforehand. Profiled with immunoSEQ multiplex PCR; TCRdb holds only in-frame clones, not every one. The sample records 550,000 to 850,000 clones, about an eighth being singletons. As regards this clone: Its antigen is unidentified.

Via the markers CD45RO/CCR7/CD25/CD127/CD95/CD27, stem cell-like memory, regulatory, central memory and naive CD4+ cells were sorted. The TCR originated in a man aged 18-30 years with type 1 diabetes. The sequenced sample was naive CD4+ T cells from blood.

The CDR3 coding sequence is TGTGCCAGCAGCCAAGGATCCGGGGAGCTGTTTTTT. This codes for CASSQGSGELFF. V usage is TRBV14 and J usage is TRBJ2-2; D not certain. The V gene lost 1 base and the J gene lost 6 bases, with 3 bases spanning the gap. CDR1 is SGHDN, CDR2 FVKESK, per germline. The CDR3 is 12 amino acids.